This TCR beta chain was observed in a study of shared clonotypes between healthy human individuals. Study context: The donors, a couple of women and a few men, were aged 18 to 49. Study findings and constraints: Larger richness was generally estimated for naive than memory subsets.

TCRdb's table, derived via immunoSEQ multiplex PCR, lists solely in-frame clones and lacks some. The data contain under 600,000 clones, 98% of them singletons. Losses at the gene ends were 3 bases for V and 2 bases for J; bases not matched to a gene: 10. CDR1 is MGHRA and CDR2 is YSYEKL in the germline V gene. This CDR3 has 16 amino acids. Terminally differentiated effector memory CD45RA+ cells were left out of the naive CD8 fraction, which was CD45RO-negative and positively selected for CCR7. This clone was found once. Its target is not known. The TCR sequence derives from a man aged 25-45 years in good health. The chain carries TRBV4-1 and TRBJ2-7, with 7 bases lining up with TRBD1. The material sequenced was naive CD8+ T cells sorted from blood. The chain's CDR3 is CASSHLVDRRTYEQYF. The CDR3 nucleotides are TGCGCCAGCAGCCATCTTGTGGACAGGAGAACCTACGAGCAGTACTTC.